The present entry profiles one T cell receptor (beta chain) with its context. No antigen is known for it. The CDR3 runs 14 residues. Germline CDR1 is DFQATT and CDR2 is SNEGSKA (reference sequence). TCRdb re-called the 5' RACE reads; every CDR3 protein appears as one record, without DNA. The sample includes roughly 300,000 distinct CDR3 sequences. The record originates from a study of monozygotic twins with inflammatory bowel disease. Broader study findings: Comparison of concordant versus discordant twins revealed no difference in repertoire similarity, possibly due to limited power. Other individuals had fewer clonotypes in common with IBD patients than with healthy twins, especially with disease activity.

The sequencing input was blood. This chain connects TRBV20-1 to TRBJ2-4; the D call from TCRdb, TRBD2, cannot be confirmed without DNA. The TCR was taken from a human donor with ulcerative colitis or Crohn's disease, or a healthy co-twin of an affected twin (not recorded which). The CDR3 is CSAPPGGGQNIQYF.